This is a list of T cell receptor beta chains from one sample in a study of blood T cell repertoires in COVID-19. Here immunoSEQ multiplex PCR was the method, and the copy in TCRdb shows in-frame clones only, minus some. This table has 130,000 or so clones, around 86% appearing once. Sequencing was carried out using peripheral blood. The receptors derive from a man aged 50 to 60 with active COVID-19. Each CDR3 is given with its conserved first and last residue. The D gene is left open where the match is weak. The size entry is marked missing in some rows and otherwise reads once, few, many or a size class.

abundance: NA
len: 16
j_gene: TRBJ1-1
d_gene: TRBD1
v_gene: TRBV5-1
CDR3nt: TGCGCCAGCAGCTTCGACAGGGGGCTCATGAACACTGAAGCTTTCTTT
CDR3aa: CASSFDRGLMNTEAFF

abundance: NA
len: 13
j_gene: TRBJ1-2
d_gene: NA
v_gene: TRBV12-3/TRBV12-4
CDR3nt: TGTGCCAGCAGTTTTGTCGCTAACTATGGCTACACCTTC
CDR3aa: CASSFVANYGYTF

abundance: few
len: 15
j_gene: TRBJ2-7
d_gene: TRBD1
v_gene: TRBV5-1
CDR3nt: TGCGCCAGCAGCTTTGGACAGGGGGTGGGACACGAGCAGTACTTC
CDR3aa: CASSFGQGVGHEQYF

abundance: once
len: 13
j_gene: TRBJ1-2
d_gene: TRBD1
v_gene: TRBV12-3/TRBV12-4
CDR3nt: TGTGCCAGCGGTAGACAGGGGGGTTATGGCTACACCTTC
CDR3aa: CASGRQGGYGYTF

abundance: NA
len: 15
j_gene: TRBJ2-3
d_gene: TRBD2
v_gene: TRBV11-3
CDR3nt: TGTGCCAGCAGCATCCGGGGGGTCCTTGGAGATACGCAGTATTTT
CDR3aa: CASSIRGVLGDTQYF

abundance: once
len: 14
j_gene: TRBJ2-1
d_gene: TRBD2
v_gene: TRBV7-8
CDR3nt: TGTGCCAGCAGCCTCCATCAGCGGGGGCCTGAGCAGTTCTTC
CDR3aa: CASSLHQRGPEQFF

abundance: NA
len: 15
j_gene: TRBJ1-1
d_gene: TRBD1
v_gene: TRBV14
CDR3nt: TGTGCCAGCAGCCGCCCAGGGGGGATGAACACTGAAGCTTTCTTT
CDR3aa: CASSRPGGMNTEAFF

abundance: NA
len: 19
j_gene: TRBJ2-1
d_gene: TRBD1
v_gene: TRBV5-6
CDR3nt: TGTGCCAGCAGCCGACATCCGGGACAGGGGGGGCTTTCCTACAATGAGCAGTTCTTC
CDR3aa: CASSRHPGQGGLSYNEQFF

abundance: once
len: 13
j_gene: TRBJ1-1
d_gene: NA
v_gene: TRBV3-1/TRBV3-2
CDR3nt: TGTGCCAGCAGCCAATTTGGACAGCCTGAAGCTTTCTTT
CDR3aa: CASSQFGQPEAFF

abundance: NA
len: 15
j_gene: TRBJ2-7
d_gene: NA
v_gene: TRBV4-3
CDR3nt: TGCGCCAGCAGCCAAGAGCTACACAGGAGCTACGAGCAGTACTTC
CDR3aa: CASSQELHRSYEQYF

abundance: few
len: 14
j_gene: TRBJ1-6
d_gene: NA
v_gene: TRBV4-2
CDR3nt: TGTGCCAGCAGCCAAGATGGGGGGAATTCACCCCTCCACTTT
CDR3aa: CASSQDGGNSPLHF

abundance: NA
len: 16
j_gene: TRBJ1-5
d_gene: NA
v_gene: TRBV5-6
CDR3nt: TGTGCCAGCAGCTTGGGTTTCAGGTATAGCAATCAGCCCCAGCATTTT
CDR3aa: CASSLGFRYSNQPQHF

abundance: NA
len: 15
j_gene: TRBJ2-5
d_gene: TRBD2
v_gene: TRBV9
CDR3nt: TGTGCCAGCAGCGCCCCTAGCGGGGGGGCAGAGACCCAGTACTTC
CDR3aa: CASSAPSGGAETQYF

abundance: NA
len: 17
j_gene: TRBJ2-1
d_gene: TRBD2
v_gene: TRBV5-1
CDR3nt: TGCGCCAGCAGCTTGAGGGTTAGCGGGGGGACTTTGGATGAGCAGTTCTTC
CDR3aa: CASSLRVSGGTLDEQFF

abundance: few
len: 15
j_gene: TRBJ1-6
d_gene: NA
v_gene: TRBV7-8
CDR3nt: TGTGCCAGCAGCACCCGGACGGACAGCAATTCACCCCTCCACTTT
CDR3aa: CASSTRTDSNSPLHF

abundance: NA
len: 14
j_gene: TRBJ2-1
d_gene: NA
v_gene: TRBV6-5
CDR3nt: TGTGCCAGCAGTTATGGTTGGCAGGGCAATGAGCAGTTCTTC
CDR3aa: CASSYGWQGNEQFF

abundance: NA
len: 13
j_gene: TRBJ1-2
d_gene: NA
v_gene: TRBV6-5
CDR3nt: TGTGCCAGCAGTTACTCCGGACTAAAGGGCTACACCTTC
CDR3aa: CASSYSGLKGYTF

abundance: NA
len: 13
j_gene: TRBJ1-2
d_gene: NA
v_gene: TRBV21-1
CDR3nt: TGTGCCAGCAGCAAGGCGGAAAACTATGGCTACACCTTC
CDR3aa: CASSKAENYGYTF

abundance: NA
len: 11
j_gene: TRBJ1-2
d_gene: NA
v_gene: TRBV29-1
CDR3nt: TGCAGCGGTATCTTAGGCAGGGGCTACACCTTC
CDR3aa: CSGILGRGYTF

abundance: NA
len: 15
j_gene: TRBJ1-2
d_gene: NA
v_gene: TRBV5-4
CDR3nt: TGTGCCAGCAGCTTGACAGGGTTGAGCCCCTATGGCTACACCTTC
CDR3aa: CASSLTGLSPYGYTF

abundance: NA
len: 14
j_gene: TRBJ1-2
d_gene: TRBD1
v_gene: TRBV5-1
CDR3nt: TGCGCCAGCAGCGCCGGGACAGGGTTCTATGGCTACACCTTC
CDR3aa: CASSAGTGFYGYTF

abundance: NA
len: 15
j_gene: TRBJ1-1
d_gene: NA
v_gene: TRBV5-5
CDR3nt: TGTGCCAGCAGCTGGTACCAGGATTCCGGCACTGAAGCTTTCTTT
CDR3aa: CASSWYQDSGTEAFF

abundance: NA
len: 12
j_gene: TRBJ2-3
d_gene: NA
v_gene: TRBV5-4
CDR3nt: TGTGCCAGCAGCCAAGACTCGACGACGCAGTATTTT
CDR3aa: CASSQDSTTQYF

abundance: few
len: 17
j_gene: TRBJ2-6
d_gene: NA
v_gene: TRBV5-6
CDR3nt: TGTGCCAGCAGCCGCCGTACAGAACGGTCTGGGGCCAACGTCCTGACTTTC
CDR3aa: CASSRRTERSGANVLTF

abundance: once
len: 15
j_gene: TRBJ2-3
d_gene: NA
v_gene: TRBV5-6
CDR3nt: TGTGCCAGCAGCCTGGTTGGAGGGGCCACCGATACGCAGTATTTT
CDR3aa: CASSLVGGATDTQYF

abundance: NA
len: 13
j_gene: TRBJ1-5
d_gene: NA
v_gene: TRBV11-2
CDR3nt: TGTGCCAGCAGCTTAACGGGGGATCAGCCCCAGCATTTT
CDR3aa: CASSLTGDQPQHF

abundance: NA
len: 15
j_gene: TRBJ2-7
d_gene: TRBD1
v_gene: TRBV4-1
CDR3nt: TGCGCCAGCAGCCACCCCACAGGGGGATCCTACGAGCAGTACTTC
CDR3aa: CASSHPTGGSYEQYF

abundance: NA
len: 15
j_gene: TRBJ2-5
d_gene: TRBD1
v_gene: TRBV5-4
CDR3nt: TGTGCCAGCAGCTTGGAAGACAGGGGGCTGGAGACCCAGTACTTC
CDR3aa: CASSLEDRGLETQYF

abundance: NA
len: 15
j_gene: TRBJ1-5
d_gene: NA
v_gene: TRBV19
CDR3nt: TGTGCCAGTAGTCCGAAGGGGTTGAGCAATCAGCCCCAGCATTTT
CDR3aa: CASSPKGLSNQPQHF

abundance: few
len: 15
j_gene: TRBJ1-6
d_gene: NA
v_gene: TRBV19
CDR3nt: TGTGCCAGTAGTATTGGTGGGGGGAACGGTTCACCCCTCCACTTT
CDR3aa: CASSIGGGNGSPLHF

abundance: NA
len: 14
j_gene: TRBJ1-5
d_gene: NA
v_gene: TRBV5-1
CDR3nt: TGCGCCAGCAAGCCCGAGGGATCCAATCAGCCCCAGCATTTT
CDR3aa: CASKPEGSNQPQHF

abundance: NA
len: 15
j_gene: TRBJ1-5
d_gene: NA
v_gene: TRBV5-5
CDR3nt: TGTGCCAGCAGTCTCGCACAGTCTAGCAATCAGCCCCAGCATTTT
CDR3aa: CASSLAQSSNQPQHF

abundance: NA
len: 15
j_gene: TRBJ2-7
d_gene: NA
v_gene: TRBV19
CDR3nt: TGTGCCAGTAGTATCTCCGGTCCCCGCAGGCTCGAGCAGTACTTC
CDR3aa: CASSISGPRRLEQYF

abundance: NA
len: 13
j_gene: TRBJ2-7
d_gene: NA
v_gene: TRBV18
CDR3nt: TGTGCCAGCTCACGACGGACAGACTACGAGCAGTACTTC
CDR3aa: CASSRRTDYEQYF